This TCR beta chain was sequenced in a study of shared clonotypes between healthy human individuals. Study at large: The study drew on a couple of women and three men aged 18 to 49 as donors. Per donor, three plates held CD4 naive cells, three held CD4 memory, two held CD8 naive and one held CD8 memory.

Here immunoSEQ multiplex PCR was the method, and the copy in TCRdb shows in-frame clones only, minus some. The sample holds 800,000 to 1,200,000 clones, approximately 80% seen once. This clone showed up just a few times. The sample holds other DNA sequences that translate to the same CDR3. The split of CD4+ cells yielded CD45RA+ naive and CD45RA-negative memory subsets. Per the germline V gene, CDR1 is SGHRS and CDR2 is YFSETQ. This CDR3 is built from 16 residues. V was pared by 1 base and J by 1 base, with 9 bases between. This sequence was found in a man aged 18 to 35 in good health. Some clones in this sample may be carry-over from other donors' samples. The chain has TRBV5-1 and TRBJ2-6; D may be TRBD2 (5 bases). The sample consisted of memory CD4+ T cells from PBMCs. Subset described: CD45RA-negative fraction. DNA of the CDR3: TGCGCCAGCAGCTTGACGGGGAATTCTGGGGCCAACGTCCTGACTTTC. Encoded protein: CASSLTGNSGANVLTF.